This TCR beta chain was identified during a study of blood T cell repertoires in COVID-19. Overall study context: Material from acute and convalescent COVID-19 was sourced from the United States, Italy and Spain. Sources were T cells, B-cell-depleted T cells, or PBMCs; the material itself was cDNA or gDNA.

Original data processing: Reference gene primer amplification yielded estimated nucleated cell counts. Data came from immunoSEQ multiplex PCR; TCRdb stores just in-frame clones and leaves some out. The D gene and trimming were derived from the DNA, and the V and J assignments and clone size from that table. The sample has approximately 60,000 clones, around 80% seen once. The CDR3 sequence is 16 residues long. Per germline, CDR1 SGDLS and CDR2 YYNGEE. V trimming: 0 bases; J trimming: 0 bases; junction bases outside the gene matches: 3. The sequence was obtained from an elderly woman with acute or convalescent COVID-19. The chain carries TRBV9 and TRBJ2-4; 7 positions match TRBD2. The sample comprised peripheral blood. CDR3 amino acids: CASSVAGGIAKNIQYF. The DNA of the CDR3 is TGTGCCAGCAGCGTAGCGGGGGGAATAGCCAAAAACATTCAGTACTTC.